What follows describes a single T cell receptor (beta chain). The assay was immunoSEQ multiplex PCR, and TCRdb's table has in-frame clones only and misses some. In the table there are 35,000 to 45,000 clones, around four fifths of which are singletons. Documented treatment: randomized to nivolumab then ipilimumab (arm A) or the reverse (arm B). Sorted cells were live CD3+CD8+, lacking CD19 and CD56, from PBMCs. Germline V gives CDR1 SGHNT, CDR2 YYREEE (reference sequence). Trimming removed 4 bases from V and 0 bases from J, with 11 bases in between. This CDR3 is 14 amino acids long. The data are from a study of sequential checkpoint blockade in melanoma. Study-level background: Each arm's sequence ended with maintenance nivolumab.

J is TRBJ2-7 and V is TRBV5-4, with D possibly TRBD1 on 5 matching bases. The receptor was isolated from a human donor with melanoma. This specimen was CD8+ T cells sorted from blood (inferred from file names), taken from a patient given nivolumab and ipilimumab in sequence. CDR3 region: CASSREQASYEQYF. DNA for the CDR3: TGTGCCAGCAGCCGCGAACAGGCCTCCTACGAGCAGTACTTC.